This entry lists 6 T cell receptor beta chains sequenced from one sample in a study of blood T cell repertoires in COVID-19. Data came from immunoSEQ multiplex PCR; TCRdb stores just in-frame clones and leaves some out. This sample has around 130,000 clones, with about 88% found just once. Input material: PBMCs or T cells enriched from blood (not recorded which). These receptors came from a man aged 35 to 55 with acute COVID-19.

The V gene is TRBV27, the J gene TRBJ2-1, with 7 bases identical to TRBD2. The CDR3 is 14 residues long. Germline CDR1 MNHEY, CDR2 SMNVEV (reference sequence). V lost 7 bases and J lost 4; bases outside the gene matches: 7. The CDR3 coding sequence is TGTGCCAGCAAGAAGGTGGGGGGGTACAATGAGCAGTTCTTC. This encodes CASKKVGGYNEQFF.

This clone was seen once. The V and J genes are TRBV29-1 and TRBJ2-7, with D unresolved. Germline V gene sequence: CDR1 SQVTM, CDR2 ANQGSEA. The CDR3 has 14 residues. Trimming pared 5 bases from V and 1 base from J, leaving 15 bases between. The CDR3 DNA reads as TGCAGCGTTTTATTGCTCGAGGATTCCTACGAGCAGTACTTC. Amino acid sequence: CSVLLLEDSYEQYF.

In its sample, this clone was seen a few times. J is TRBJ2-1 and V is TRBV30; D is unclear. The CDR3 is 12 residues long. The germline V gene encodes CDR1 GTSNPN and CDR2 SVGIG (reference sequence). Trimming left V 2 bases short and J 4 bases short, with 6 bases between. CDR3 coding DNA: TGTGCCTGGAGTTCTTCGTACAATGAGCAGTTCTTC. Translated: CAWSSSYNEQFF.

V and J are TRBV2 and TRBJ1-1; tentative D call: TRBD1 (6 bases). Trimming left V 8 bases short and J 4 bases short, with 20 bases between. This CDR3 region has 15 residues. The germline CDR1 and CDR2 sequences are SNHLY and FYNNEI. The CDR3 protein is CASSEWGGEGTEAFF. CDR3 bases: TGTGCCAGCTCCGAATGGGGGGGCGAGGGCACTGAAGCTTTCTTT.

This clone was observed a handful of times. This sequence joins TRBV4-2 and TRBJ1-2; 10 nucleotides line up with TRBD1. Germline CDR1 is LGHNA and CDR2 is YNFKEQ. The CDR3 covers 17 residues. The junction had 12 bases not matched to a gene; V was cut back by 3 bases and J by 5 bases. The CDR3 DNA follows: TGTGCCAGCAGCCACGCACCGGGACAGGGGAACCTTTATGGCTACACCTTC. As protein: CASSHAPGQGNLYGYTF.

The chain uses TRBV7-2 and TRBJ2-5; D might be TRBD1 (6 bases). Trimming took off 4 bases at V and 2 bases at J, with 11 bases between the two ends. The V gene's germline CDR1 is SGHTA and CDR2 FQGNSA. This CDR3 contains 14 residues. The CDR3 is CASSSLGQQETQYF. Written as DNA, the CDR3 is TGTGCCAGCAGCTCCCTCGGACAGCAAGAGACCCAGTACTTC. The whole variable domain, filled in from reference TRBV7-2 and TRBJ2-5, reads GAGVSQSPSNKVTEKGKDVELRCDPISGHTALYWYRQSLGQGLEFLIYFQGNSAPDKSGLPSDRFSAERTGGSVSTLTIQRTQQEDSAVYLCASSSLGQQETQYFGPGTRLLVL.